This TCR beta chain was observed in a study of cytomegalovirus exposure and HLA in healthy donors. Study-level background: Drawn from HLA-typed donors, approximately 85 million unique TCRs were held in an early data release. General observations from the study: CMV serostatus stood as the only immune exposure information on hand. Other equally common chains were less clonally expanded than HLA-associated TCR beta chains, a later analysis showed. A classifier reportedly called cytomegalovirus status with high sensitivity and specificity.

Germline assignment: CDR1 MGHRA and CDR2 YSYEKL. The CDR3 contains 18 residues. Trimming took 1 base from V and 4 from J, leaving 17 bases between them. Primers included in the PCR were 60 Vbeta and 13 Jbeta primers. Assay used: immunoSEQ multiplex PCR; TCRdb lists only in-frame clones, some missing. The sample gives more than 95,000 clones, 75% to 85% of which show up once; 6.1% is in the top ten. Regarding this clone: Its specificity is not known.

The receptor was isolated from a young man in good health and CMV-seronegative. Source material: PBMCs. The gene calls are TRBV4-1 and TRBJ2-6; possible D gene TRBD1, 6 bases. The CDR3 reads CASSQVPGEITGANVLTF. In nucleotides, the CDR3 is TGCGCCAGCAGCCAAGTCCCAGGGGAGATAACGGGGGCCAACGTCCTGACTTTC.